This T cell receptor (beta chain) was sequenced during a study of T cell repertoires in cytomegalovirus infection. One entry per CDR3 protein, called by TCRdb with MiXCR from the reads. This table holds hundreds of thousands of distinct CDR3 sequences, approximately 24% found once. The germline V and J ends were trimmed by 6 bases and 4 bases, with 15 bases remaining between them. The CDR3 loop spans 13 amino acids. The germline gives CDR1 SQVTM, CDR2 ANQGSEA. The sample taken for sequencing was CD8+ T cells from PBMCs. The V and J genes are TRBV29-1 and TRBJ1-1; D is ambiguous. The receptor comes from a human donor in good health (CMV status not recorded). Some clones in this sample may be carry-over from other donors' samples. The CDR3 here is CSVAAGMGTEAFF. CDR3 nucleotides: TGCAGCGTCGCCGCAGGAATGGGCACTGAAGCTTTCTTT.